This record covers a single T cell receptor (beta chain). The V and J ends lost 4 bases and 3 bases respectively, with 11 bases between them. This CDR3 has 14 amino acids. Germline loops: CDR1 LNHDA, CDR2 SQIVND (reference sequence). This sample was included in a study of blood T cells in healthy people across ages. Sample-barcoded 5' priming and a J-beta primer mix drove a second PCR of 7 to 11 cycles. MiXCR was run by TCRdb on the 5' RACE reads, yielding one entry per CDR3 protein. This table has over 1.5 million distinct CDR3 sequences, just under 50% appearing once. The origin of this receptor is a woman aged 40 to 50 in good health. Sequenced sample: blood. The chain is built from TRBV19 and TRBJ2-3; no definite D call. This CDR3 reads CASSRTPATDTQYF. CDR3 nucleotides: TGTGCCAGTAGTAGAACCCCGGCTACAGATACGCAGTATTTT.